This T cell receptor (beta chain) was captured in a study of blood T cell repertoires in COVID-19. Background on the study: Acute and convalescent COVID-19 specimens originated in the United States, Italy and Spain. Sources were T cells, B-cell-depleted T cells, or PBMCs; the material itself was cDNA or gDNA.

Trimming cost V 6 bases and J 3 bases; bases outside gene matches: 5. The CDR3 consists of 14 residues. Germline CDR1 is SGHRS and CDR2 is YFSETQ. In the original workflow: Quantification of nucleated cells was approximated via reference gene primer amplification. TCRdb's copy holds only in-frame clones and misses some; the assay was immunoSEQ multiplex PCR. V and J calls and clone size are as listed in that table; D and trimming were resolved from the DNA. The sample has around 80,000 clones, roughly 91% seen once; the top ten hold around 0.58%. This clone was seen once. This clonotype originated in a man in his 60s with acute or convalescent COVID-19. This chain uses TRBV5-1 with TRBJ2-1, with 8 bases lining up with TRBD2. Specimen: peripheral blood. The DNA of the CDR3 is TGCGCCAGCACCGCGGGGGGTGGCTACAATGAGCAGTTCTTC. This sequence encodes CASTAGGGYNEQFF.